Listed below are T cell receptor beta chains from one sample, sequenced in a study of CD8 T cells in Susac syndrome. TCRdb passed the immunoSEQ multiplex PCR reads through MiXCR, listing each CDR3 protein once. The data show tens of thousands of distinct CDR3 sequences, approximately 96% seen once. Sequenced sample: CD8+ T cells from PBMCs. These receptors all stem from a human donor with Susac syndrome. The CDR3 runs from the conserved cysteine through the conserved F or W. D genes are given only for firm matches. Size is stated for part of the rows, as once, few or many counts, or as a class when the clone is expanded.

d_gene | j_gene | v_gene | abundance | CDR3aa | CDR3nt
TRBD2 | TRBJ2-1 | TRBV5-4 | . | CASSLGGGLAGDEQFF | TGTGCCAGCAGCTTGGGAGGGGGACTAGCGGGGGATGAGCAGTTCTTC
. | TRBJ1-5 | TRBV15 | . | CATSSRASNQPQHF | TGTGCCACCAGCAGCCGAGCATCCAATCAGCCCCAGCATTTT
. | TRBJ1-4 | TRBV30 | . | CAWSHNGQTEKLFF | TGTGCCTGGAGTCATAACGGACAGACCGAAAAACTGTTTTTT
. | TRBJ2-7 | TRBV20-1 | . | CSARAGLNFYEQYF | TGCAGTGCTAGAGCTGGGCTTAACTTTTACGAGCAGTACTTC
TRBD1 | TRBJ1-2 | TRBV4-2 | . | CASSHPRGDRYGYTF | TGTGCCAGCAGCCACCCCCGTGGGGACAGATATGGCTACACCTTC
TRBD1 | TRBJ1-1 | TRBV4-3 | once | CASSRGTANTEAFF | TGCGCCAGCAGCCGAGGGACAGCGAACACTGAAGCTTTCTTT
. | TRBJ2-2 | TRBV4-3 | . | CASSQDEGAGELFF | TGCGCCAGCAGCCAAGACGAAGGGGCCGGGGAGCTGTTTTTT
. | TRBJ1-2 | TRBV5-1 | . | CASSLDGTPTYNYGYTF | TGCGCCAGCAGCTTAGATGGGACACCAACTTATAACTATGGCTACACCTTC
TRBD1 | TRBJ1-5 | TRBV15 | . | CATSRTTGANQPQHF | TGTGCCACCAGCCGAACCACAGGGGCCAATCAGCCCCAGCATTTT
TRBD2 | TRBJ2-3 | TRBV5-4 | . | CASSTVPTSGGADTDTQYF | TGTGCCAGCAGCACGGTCCCGACTAGCGGGGGGGCGGACACAGATACGCAGTATTTT
. | TRBJ2-1 | TRBV9 | . | CASSPRENEQFF | TGTGCCAGCAGCCCCCGAGAGAATGAGCAGTTCTTC
. | TRBJ2-3 | TRBV20-1 | . | CSARGVVNPSTDTQYF | TGCAGTGCTAGGGGGGTAGTGAATCCTAGCACAGATACGCAGTATTTT
TRBD1 | TRBJ1-2 | TRBV20-1 | . | CSAEQGNYGYTF | TGCAGTGCGGAACAGGGGAACTATGGCTACACCTTC
. | TRBJ2-3 | TRBV9 | . | CASSVEGGTDTQYF | TGTGCCAGCAGCGTAGAGGGGGGCACAGATACGCAGTATTTT
TRBD1 | TRBJ1-1 | TRBV6-1 | once | CASRGTGGSAFF | TGTGCCAGCAGAGGGACAGGGGGCTCAGCTTTCTTT
TRBD1 | TRBJ1-1 | TRBV18 | . | CASSAGDREGEAFF | TGTGCCAGCTCCGCCGGTGACAGGGAGGGGGAAGCTTTCTTT
. | TRBJ1-3 | TRBV12-3/TRBV12-4 | once | CASSPTTDSGNTIYF | TGTGCCAGCAGTCCCACGACAGACTCTGGAAACACCATATATTTT
TRBD1 | TRBJ1-5 | TRBV20-1 | . | CSARTGGAYEGQPQHF | TGCAGTGCTCGGACAGGGGGCGCCTATGAGGGTCAGCCCCAGCATTTT
. | TRBJ1-2 | TRBV5-1 | . | CASSPGRIRLYGYTF | TGCGCCAGCAGCCCGGGAAGGATCCGTCTCTATGGCTACACCTTC
. | TRBJ2-3 | TRBV28 | . | CASRTGDTQYF | TGTGCCAGCAGAACCGGGGATACGCAGTATTTT
TRBD2 | TRBJ2-3 | TRBV20-1 | . | CSARDAGGGTDTQYF | TGCAGTGCTAGAGATGCGGGGGGCGGCACAGATACGCAGTATTTT
TRBD2 | TRBJ2-5 | TRBV7-9 | . | CASSLTGLAGQETQYF | TGTGCCAGCAGCTTAACGGGACTAGCGGGCCAAGAGACCCAGTACTTC
. | TRBJ1-5 | TRBV19 | . | CASRDGQPQHF | TGTGCCTCTCGGGACGGGCAGCCCCAGCATTTT
. | TRBJ1-5 | TRBV4-2 | . | CASSQESLSGPQHF | TGTGCCAGCAGCCAAGAAAGCCTCTCTGGGCCCCAGCATTTT
. | TRBJ1-2 | TRBV19 | . | CASSEGLFNYGYTF | TGTGCCAGTAGTGAGGGACTGTTTAACTATGGCTACACCTTC
. | TRBJ1-4 | TRBV20-1 | once | CSARDFRAATNEKLFF | TGCAGTGCTAGAGATTTTCGGGCTGCAACTAATGAAAAACTGTTTTTT
. | TRBJ2-7 | TRBV5-6 | once | CASSWGTYEQYF | TGTGCCAGCAGCTGGGGTACCTACGAGCAGTACTTC
. | TRBJ2-1 | TRBV6-2/TRBV6-3 | . | CASRGFNEQFF | TGTGCCAGCAGAGGGTTCAATGAGCAGTTCTTC
TRBD2 | TRBJ2-7 | TRBV2 | . | CASIERVAGASEQYF | TGTGCCAGCATCGAAAGAGTAGCGGGGGCCTCCGAGCAGTACTTC
. | TRBJ1-1 | TRBV27 | . | CASSLRRASDTEAFF | TGTGCCAGCAGTTTGCGTAGGGCTTCGGACACTGAAGCTTTCTTT
. | TRBJ2-5 | TRBV18 | . | CASSPTGETETQYF | TGTGCCAGCTCACCAACCGGAGAGACGGAGACCCAGTACTTC
TRBD1 | TRBJ1-5 | TRBV24-1 | . | CATSPPGQGSMQPQHF | TGTGCCACCAGCCCACCGGGACAGGGGAGTATGCAGCCCCAGCATTTT
. | TRBJ2-5 | TRBV5-1 | . | CASSAVQETQYF | TGCGCCAGCAGTGCGGTCCAAGAGACCCAGTACTTC
TRBD1 | TRBJ2-7 | TRBV20-1 | . | CSARDQQGGTYEQYF | TGCAGTGCTAGAGATCAACAGGGGGGTACCTACGAGCAGTACTTC
. | TRBJ2-5 | TRBV3-1 | . | CASSQAMETQYF | TGTGCCAGCAGCCAGGCTATGGAGACCCAGTACTTC
. | TRBJ1-1 | TRBV12-3/TRBV12-4 | . | CASSLTGSTEAFF | TGTGCCAGCAGTTTAACTGGGAGCACTGAAGCTTTCTTT
. | TRBJ1-5 | TRBV7-9 | . | CASSLVGDAGNQPQHF | TGTGCCAGCAGCTTAGTGGGAGACGCGGGCAATCAGCCCCAGCATTTT
. | TRBJ2-1 | TRBV27 | . | CASRNNEQFF | TGTGCCAGCAGGAACAATGAGCAGTTCTTC
. | TRBJ2-4 | TRBV7-9 | once | CASSLGPKNIQYF | TGTGCCAGCAGCTTAGGCCCCAAAAACATTCAGTACTTC
. | TRBJ2-3 | TRBV20-1 | . | CSARVPLTVASTDTQYF | TGCAGTGCTAGAGTTCCCCTTACAGTAGCTAGCACAGATACGCAGTATTTT
. | TRBJ1-5 | TRBV30 | . | CAWSGDTRRDQPQHF | TGTGCCTGGAGTGGTGACACCCGTAGGGATCAGCCCCAGCATTTT
. | TRBJ1-5 | TRBV30 | once | CAWSGDGLPQHF | TGTGCCTGGAGTGGTGACGGTCTCCCCCAGCATTTT
TRBD2 | TRBJ2-7 | TRBV18 | . | CASSPRPGGPSHYEQYF | TGTGCCAGCTCACCTCGCCCGGGGGGACCGAGCCACTACGAGCAGTACTTC
. | TRBJ1-6 | TRBV12-3/TRBV12-4 | . | CASTSQDGASPLHF | TGTGCCAGCACCTCGCAGGACGGAGCTTCACCCCTCCACTTT
. | TRBJ1-5 | TRBV12-3/TRBV12-4 | . | CASSLASGRYNQPQHF | TGTGCCAGCAGTTTAGCGTCCGGCAGGTACAATCAGCCCCAGCATTTT